This T cell receptor (beta chain) stems from a study of blood T cell repertoires in COVID-19. The overall study: Sites across the United States, Italy and Spain contributed samples from acute and convalescent COVID-19.

The CDR3 covers 15 residues. V dropped 4 bases and J dropped 11; count of bases not matched to a gene: 10. Looked up from germline, CDR1 is MNHEY and CDR2 is SVGAGI. Assay used: immunoSEQ multiplex PCR; TCRdb lists only in-frame clones, some missing. The data contain 240,000 or so clones, roughly 88% of them singletons. The sample taken for sequencing was peripheral blood. The genes are TRBV6-5 and TRBJ1-6, with 8 bases identical to TRBD1. The TCR comes from an elderly man with acute or convalescent COVID-19. CDR3 DNA: TGTGCCAGCAGTTCCCCCGGGACAGGCGATGCACCCCTCCACTTT. Protein: CASSSPGTGDAPLHF.